This T cell receptor (beta chain) derives from a study of technical replicates of blood from a handful of donors. This table comes from immunoSEQ multiplex PCR, and its TCRdb copy is limited to in-frame clones, with some not included. This table has around 98,000 clones, nearly 97% appearing once. The junction had 7 bases not matched to a gene; V was cut back by 1 base and J by 3 bases. The CDR3 totals 17 residues. Germline CDR1 and CDR2: PRHDT and FYEKMQ (reference sequence). The V gene is TRBV13, the J gene TRBJ2-2, with 8 positions matching TRBD2. The sequenced sample consisted of T cells isolated from PBMCs. The sequence was obtained from a human donor in good health. In DNA, the CDR3 is TGTGCCAGCAGCTTAGACCCCGGGGGGGCCTACACCGGGGAGCTGTTTTTT. It encodes CASSLDPGGAYTGELFF.